This TCR beta chain is drawn from a study of T cells in localized non-small cell lung cancer. Points from the study as a whole: Sequencing was restricted to one tumor region; therefore, heterogeneity remains possible. Longer overall survival associated with higher blood T cell density; shorter survival with higher adjacent-lung clonality. Median detection of top 100 tumor clones in adjacent lung was under 75 clones. It was uninvolved adjacent lung that showed the highest T cell clonality, exceeding tumor.

For this clone: The antigen is not known.

Sequencing used immunoSEQ multiplex PCR; TCRdb keeps in-frame clones, though not all of them. The sample records around 41,000 clones, 88% being singletons. V was trimmed by 1 base and J by 8 bases, leaving 20 bases between them. The germline CDR1 and CDR2 sequences are LNHDA and SQIVND (reference sequence). CDR3 length: 17 amino acids. The V and J genes are TRBV19 and TRBJ1-4, with D perhaps TRBD1 (5 bases). The input for sequencing was peripheral blood, taken before any cancer treatment. This TCR was sampled from a female donor at least 60 years old with stage I squamous cell lung carcinoma. CDR3 region: CASSIVVSGPVREKLFF. The CDR3 DNA reads TGTGCCAGTAGTATAGTAGTGTCGGGGCCGGTGAGAGAAAAACTGTTTTTT.